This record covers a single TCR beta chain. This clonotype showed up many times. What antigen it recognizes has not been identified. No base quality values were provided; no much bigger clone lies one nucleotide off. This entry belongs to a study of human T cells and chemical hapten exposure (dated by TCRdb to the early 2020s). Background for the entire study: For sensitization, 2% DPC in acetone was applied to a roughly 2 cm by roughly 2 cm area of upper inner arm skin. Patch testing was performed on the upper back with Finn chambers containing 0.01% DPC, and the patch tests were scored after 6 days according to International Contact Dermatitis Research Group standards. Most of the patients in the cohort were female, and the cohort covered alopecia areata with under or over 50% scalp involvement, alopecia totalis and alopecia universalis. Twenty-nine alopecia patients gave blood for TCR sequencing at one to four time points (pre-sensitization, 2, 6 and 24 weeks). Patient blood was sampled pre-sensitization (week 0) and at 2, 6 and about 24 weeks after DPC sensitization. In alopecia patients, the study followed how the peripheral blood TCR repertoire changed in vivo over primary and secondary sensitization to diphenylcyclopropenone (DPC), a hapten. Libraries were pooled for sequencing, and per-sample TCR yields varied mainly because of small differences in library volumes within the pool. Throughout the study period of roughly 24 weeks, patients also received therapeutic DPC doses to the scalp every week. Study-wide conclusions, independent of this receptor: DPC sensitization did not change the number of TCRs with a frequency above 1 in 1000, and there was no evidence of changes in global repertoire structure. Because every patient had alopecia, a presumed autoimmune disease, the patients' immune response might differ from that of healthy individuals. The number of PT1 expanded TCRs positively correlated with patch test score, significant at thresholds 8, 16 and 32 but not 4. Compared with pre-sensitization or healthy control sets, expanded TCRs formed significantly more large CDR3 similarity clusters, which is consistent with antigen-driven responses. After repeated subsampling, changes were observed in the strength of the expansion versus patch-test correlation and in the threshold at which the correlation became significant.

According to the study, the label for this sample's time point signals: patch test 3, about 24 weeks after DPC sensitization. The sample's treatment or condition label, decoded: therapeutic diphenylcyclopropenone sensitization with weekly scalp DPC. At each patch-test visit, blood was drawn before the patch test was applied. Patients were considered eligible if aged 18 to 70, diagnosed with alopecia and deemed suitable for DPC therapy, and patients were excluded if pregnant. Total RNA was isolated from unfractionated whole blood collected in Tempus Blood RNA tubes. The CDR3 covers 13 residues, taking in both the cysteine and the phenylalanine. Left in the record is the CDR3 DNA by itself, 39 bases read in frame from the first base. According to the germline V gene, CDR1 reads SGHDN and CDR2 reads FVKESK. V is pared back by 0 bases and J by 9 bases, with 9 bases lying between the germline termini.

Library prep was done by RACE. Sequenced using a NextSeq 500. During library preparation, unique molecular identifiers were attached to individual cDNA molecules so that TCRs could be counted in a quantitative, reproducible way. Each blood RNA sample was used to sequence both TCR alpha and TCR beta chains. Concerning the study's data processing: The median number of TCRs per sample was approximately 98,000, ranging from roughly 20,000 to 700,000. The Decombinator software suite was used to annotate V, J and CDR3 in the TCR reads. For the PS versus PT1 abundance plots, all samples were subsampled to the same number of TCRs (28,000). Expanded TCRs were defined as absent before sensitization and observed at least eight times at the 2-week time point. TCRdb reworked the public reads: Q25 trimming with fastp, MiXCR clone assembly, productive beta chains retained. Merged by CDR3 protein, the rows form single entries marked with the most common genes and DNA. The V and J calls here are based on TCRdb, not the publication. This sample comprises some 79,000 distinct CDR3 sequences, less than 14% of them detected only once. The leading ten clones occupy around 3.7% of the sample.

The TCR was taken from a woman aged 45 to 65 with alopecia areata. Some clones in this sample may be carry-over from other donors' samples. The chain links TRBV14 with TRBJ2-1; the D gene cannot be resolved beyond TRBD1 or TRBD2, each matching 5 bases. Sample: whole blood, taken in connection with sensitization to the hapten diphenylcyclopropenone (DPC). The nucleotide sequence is TGTGCCAGCAGCCAAGAAAGGGACGGTGAGCAGTTCTTC. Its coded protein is CASSQERDGEQFF. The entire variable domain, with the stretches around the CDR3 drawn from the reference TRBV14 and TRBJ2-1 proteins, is EAGVTQFPSHSVIEKGQTVTLRCDPISGHDNLYWYRRVMGKEIKFLLHFVKESKQDESGMPNNRFLAERTGGTYSTLKVQPAELEDSGVYFCASSQERDGEQFFGPGTRLTVL.